The 15 T cell receptor beta chains below were found in one sample sequenced in a study of CD8 T cells in ankylosing spondylitis. The study, taken as a whole, reports: Blood from ankylosing spondylitis patients appeared to carry a characteristic roughly eight-variant TCR beta motif.

TCRdb recomputed calls from the 5' RACE reads with MiXCR, one row per CDR3 protein. The top ten clones hold about 0.94% of a sample with roughly 440,000 distinct CDR3 sequences, more than 15% of them seen once. For these TCRs, the target antigens are not known. Source material: blood, either unsorted or a sorted T cell fraction (not recorded which). The receptors originated from a male donor with ankylosing spondylitis.

This clonotype has more than one count but fewer than ten. The rearrangement uses TRBV27 and TRBJ2-1, with D possibly matching TRBD1 (6 bases). Germline CDR1 and CDR2: MNHEY and SMNVEV (reference sequence). The CDR3 has 14 residues. The V gene lost 8 bases and the J gene lost 4 bases, with 15 bases spanning the gap. CDR3 DNA: TGTGCCAGCGGGGATCCCGACAGGTACAATGAGCAGTTCTTC. Translation: CASGDPDRYNEQFF.

The chain employs TRBV7-2 and TRBJ1-2; 7 bases align to TRBD1. J lost 5 bases, V lost 1 base, and 4 bases had no gene match. This CDR3 has 14 residues. From germline, CDR1 is SGHTA and CDR2 FQGNSA. In DNA form, the CDR3 reads TGTGCCAGCAGCTTAGTCAGGGGGGGGTATGGCTACACCTTC. The encoded protein is CASSLVRGGYGYTF.

This clonotype has more than one count but fewer than ten. The DNA for the CDR3 is TGTGCCAGCTCACCAGGAAGACGGAACTATGGCTACACCTTC. Translated: CASSPGRRNYGYTF. This chain connects TRBV18 to TRBJ1-2; no definite D call. The germline CDR1 and CDR2 sequences are KGHSH and LQKENI. The V gene lost 2 bases and the J gene lost 2 bases, with 9 bases spanning the gap. The CDR3 covers 14 residues.

This clonotype has a single count. The CDR3 region is CASSLLPGNTAGANVLTF. The CDR3, as DNA: TGTGCCAGCAGCCTGTTACCAGGGAACACAGCTGGGGCCAACGTCCTGACTTTC. The genes are TRBV7-3 and TRBJ2-6; TRBD1 might be the D (5 bases). The CDR3 length is 18 residues. Trimming took off 5 bases at V and 2 bases at J, with 19 bases between the two ends. The V gene's germline CDR1 is SGHTA and CDR2 FQGTGA.

The genes are TRBV5-1 and TRBJ2-7; 12 bases agree with TRBD2. V dropped 0 bases and J dropped 6; count of bases not matched to a gene: 4. Germline loops: CDR1 SGHRS, CDR2 YFSETQ. CDR3 length: 15 amino acids. The CDR3 sequence is CASSLGLAGAGEQYF. In DNA, the CDR3 is TGCGCCAGCAGCTTGGGACTAGCGGGGGCAGGCGAGCAGTACTTC.

This clonotype was found a few times. The chain has TRBV7-2 and TRBJ2-7; D possibly corresponds to TRBD1 (5 bases). Germline V CDR1 and CDR2: SGHTA, FQGNSA. V was trimmed by 2 bases and J by 2 bases, leaving 7 bases between them. The CDR3 covers 13 residues. The CDR3 here is CASSLMTAYEQYF. In DNA, the CDR3 is TGTGCCAGCAGCTTAATGACAGCCTACGAGCAGTACTTC.

This clonotype was found a few times. J is TRBJ2-7 and V is TRBV6-2 or TRBV6-3; D call uncertain. The germline V gene has CDR1 MNHEY and CDR2 SVGEGT. The CDR3 extends over 11 amino acids. Deletions cut 7 bases from V and 3 bases from J, with 7 bases between. The CDR3 DNA is TGTGCCAGCACTAACCGCTACGAGCAGTACTTC. Encoded protein: CASTNRYEQYF.

This clonotype showed up many times. The rearrangement joins TRBV12-3 or TRBV12-4 to TRBJ1-1; no reliable D call. This CDR3 spans 14 amino acids. Deletions cut 7 bases from V and 1 base from J, with 13 bases between. In DNA form, the CDR3 reads TGTGCCAGCACCTTAAGGACCTCGAACACTGAAGCTTTCTTT. Translating gives CASTLRTSNTEAFF.

This clonotype was observed many times. V gene TRBV2 combines with J gene TRBJ1-5; a weak D match, TRBD1 (5 bases). This CDR3 spans 12 amino acids. The germline V gene encodes CDR1 SNHLY and CDR2 FYNNEI. Trimming removed 8 bases from V and 7 bases from J, with 12 bases in between. CDR3 in DNA: TGTGCCAGCCAAACCTGGGGGCAGCCCCAGCATTTT. Protein: CASQTWGQPQHF.

The chain combines TRBV5-1 with TRBJ2-5; TRBD1 matches at 8 bases. The V gene end was trimmed by 4 bases and the J gene end by 5 bases; junction bases not matched to a gene: 7. Looked up from germline, CDR1 is SGHRS and CDR2 is YFSETQ. The CDR3 contains 14 residues. CDR3 residues: CASSPGTGWETQYF. CDR3 in DNA: TGCGCCAGCAGCCCAGGGACAGGATGGGAGACCCAGTACTTC.

The chain has TRBV6-2 or TRBV6-3 and TRBJ1-1; D is uncertain. CDR1 is MNHEY, CDR2 SVGEGT, per germline. V was trimmed by 2 bases and J by 1 base, leaving 2 bases between them. The CDR3 totals 12 residues. CDR3: CASSYANTEAFF. The CDR3, as DNA: TGTGCCAGCAGTTACGCGAACACTGAAGCTTTCTTT.

The V and J genes are TRBV20-1 and TRBJ2-3; the match to TRBD2 covers 8 bases. The V gene end was trimmed by 4 bases and the J gene end by 1 base; junction bases not matched to a gene: 10. Looked up from germline, CDR1 is DFQATT and CDR2 is SNEGSKA (reference sequence). The CDR3 totals 16 residues. The CDR3 reads CSAKPYSGTRTDTQYF. The CDR3 region has the DNA TGCAGTGCTAAACCCTATAGCGGGACACGCACAGATACGCAGTATTTT.

The V gene is TRBV19, the J gene TRBJ1-2, with D perhaps matching TRBD1 (6 bases). This CDR3 contains 11 residues. V was shortened by 5 bases and J by 11 bases, with 12 bases between the two germline ends. Germline V CDR1 and CDR2: LNHDA, SQIVND (reference sequence). CDR3 DNA sequence: TGTGCCAGTAGTGAAGACAGGCGGTACACCTTC. Amino acid sequence: CASSEDRRYTF.

This clonotype was seen a few times. The chain uses TRBV28 and TRBJ2-1, with 9 nucleotides matching TRBD1. The CDR3 has 15 amino acids. V shed 3 bases, J shed 6 bases, and the junction held 6 bases outside the gene matches. Germline V gene lookup returns CDR1 MDHEN and CDR2 SYDVKM. CDR3 sequence: CASSFGDRDLNEQFF. As DNA, the CDR3 is TGTGCCAGCAGTTTTGGGGACAGGGACCTCAATGAGCAGTTCTTC.

This clonotype was observed a handful of times. At one of its ends the junction is not consistent with the germline gene, which may arise from a read error. The CDR3 sequence: CASSQARSSEQYF. The CDR3 DNA sequence: TGTGCCAGCAGTCAGGCCAGGTCCTCCGAGCAGTACTTC. V and J are TRBV12-3 or TRBV12-4 and TRBJ2-7, with unresolved D. This CDR3 is 13 amino acids long.